The 2 T cell receptor beta chains reported below all come from one sample, sequenced in a study of CD8 T cells in Susac syndrome. Reverse transcription used roughly 0.5 to 1 ug RNA and random hexamers. TCRdb ran MiXCR on the immunoSEQ multiplex PCR reads and lists one entry per CDR3 protein. The table includes about 120,000 distinct CDR3 sequences, about 95% detected once. The specimen was CD4+ T cells from PBMCs. The source is a human donor with multiple sclerosis.

The chain joins TRBV20-1 to TRBJ2-3; D perhaps matches TRBD1 (6 bases). The CDR3 sequence is 14 residues long. Trimming took 5 bases from V and 1 from J, leaving 13 bases between them. Germline values: CDR1 DFQATT, CDR2 SNEGSKA (reference sequence). CDR3 DNA sequence: TGCAGTGCTCCGACAAACAGGGGCACAGATACGCAGTATTTT. Amino acids: CSAPTNRGTDTQYF.

This sequence joins TRBV29-1 and TRBJ1-2; D uncertain. Germline V CDR1 and CDR2: SQVTM, ANQGSEA. Trimming took 6 bases from V and 4 from J, leaving 9 bases between them. There are 11 residues in the CDR3. CDR3 region: CSVRSAYGYTF. The CDR3 DNA reads TGCAGCGTGCGAAGTGCCTATGGCTACACCTTC. Full variable domain (outside the CDR3, taken from reference TRBV29-1 and TRBJ1-2): SAVISQKPSRDICQRGTSLTIQCQVDSQVTMMFWYRQQPGQSLTLIATANQGSEATYESGFVIDKFPISRPNLTFSTLTVSNMSPEDSSIYLCSVRSAYGYTFGSGTRLTVV.